Listed below are T cell receptor beta chains from one sample, sequenced in a study of blood T cell repertoires in COVID-19. Assay used: immunoSEQ multiplex PCR; TCRdb lists only in-frame clones, some missing. Among 95,000 to 150,000 clones, roughly four fifths were seen once, and the ten largest hold 5.5%. Material for sequencing was peripheral blood. All receptors come from a man aged 60-69 years with acute or convalescent COVID-19. CDR3s include the opening cysteine and the closing phenylalanine or tryptophan. D genes are given only for firm matches. Clone size is shown for a subset of rows, as once, few, many or a class of expanded clone.

clone_size: -; d_call: TRBD1; j_call: TRBJ2-7; v_call: TRBV6-1; cdr3_aa: CASSEAPWTGGEQYF; cdr3_nt: TGTGCCAGCAGTGAAGCCCCTTGGACAGGGGGCGAGCAGTACTTC
clone_size: -; d_call: -; j_call: TRBJ2-7; v_call: TRBV10-3; cdr3_aa: CAISEPGQGAYEQYF; cdr3_nt: TGTGCCATCAGTGAACCGGGACAAGGTGCCTACGAGCAGTACTTC
clone_size: -; d_call: TRBD1; j_call: TRBJ2-7; v_call: TRBV7-6; cdr3_aa: CASSPELGQSYEQYF; cdr3_nt: TGTGCCAGCAGCCCGGAATTGGGACAGAGTTACGAGCAGTACTTC
clone_size: -; d_call: TRBD2; j_call: TRBJ2-1; v_call: TRBV27; cdr3_aa: CATRSSGYNEQFF; cdr3_nt: TGTGCCACACGGTCTAGCGGTTACAATGAGCAGTTCTTC
clone_size: -; d_call: -; j_call: TRBJ2-7; v_call: TRBV6-5; cdr3_aa: CASSYRGNGFSYEQYF; cdr3_nt: TGTGCCAGCAGTTATAGGGGGAACGGGTTCTCCTACGAGCAGTACTTC
clone_size: -; d_call: -; j_call: TRBJ2-7; v_call: TRBV6-6; cdr3_aa: CASSRPDRNPHEQYF; cdr3_nt: TGTGCCAGCAGTAGACCCGACAGGAACCCCCACGAGCAGTACTTC
clone_size: -; d_call: -; j_call: TRBJ1-6; v_call: TRBV5-1; cdr3_aa: CASSVKAGSSPLHF; cdr3_nt: TGCGCCAGCAGCGTTAAGGCCGGGTCGTCACCCCTCCACTTT
clone_size: few; d_call: TRBD1; j_call: TRBJ1-4; v_call: TRBV12-3/TRBV12-4; cdr3_aa: CASSPPGQEKLFF; cdr3_nt: TGTGCCAGCAGTCCTCCGGGACAGGAAAAACTGTTTTTT
clone_size: once; d_call: TRBD1; j_call: TRBJ1-1; v_call: TRBV7-3; cdr3_aa: CASSYGQGARDTEAFF; cdr3_nt: TGTGCCAGCAGCTATGGACAGGGGGCGCGGGACACTGAAGCTTTCTTT
clone_size: -; d_call: -; j_call: TRBJ2-5; v_call: TRBV6-1; cdr3_aa: CASSEIVQETQYF; cdr3_nt: TGTGCCAGCAGTGAAATTGTACAAGAGACCCAGTACTTC
clone_size: -; d_call: TRBD1; j_call: TRBJ2-7; v_call: TRBV5-1; cdr3_aa: CASSLQTPGQGTYEQYF; cdr3_nt: TGCGCCAGCAGCTTGCAAACTCCGGGACAGGGTACCTACGAGCAGTACTTC
clone_size: -; d_call: -; j_call: TRBJ2-4; v_call: TRBV5-6; cdr3_aa: CASSAQGRRDIQYF; cdr3_nt: TGTGCCAGCAGCGCCCAGGGGCGCCGGGACATTCAGTACTTC
clone_size: -; d_call: -; j_call: TRBJ1-1; v_call: TRBV6-1; cdr3_aa: CASSELGSNTEAFF; cdr3_nt: TGTGCCAGCAGTGAATTAGGGAGTAACACTGAAGCTTTCTTT
clone_size: few; d_call: -; j_call: TRBJ2-1; v_call: TRBV29-1; cdr3_aa: CSVCRDSPEQFF; cdr3_nt: TGCAGCGTATGCAGGGACTCTCCAGAGCAGTTCTTC
clone_size: -; d_call: TRBD1; j_call: TRBJ1-5; v_call: TRBV30; cdr3_aa: CAWRGQGSHQPQHF; cdr3_nt: TGTGCCTGGAGGGGACAGGGATCTCATCAGCCCCAGCATTTT
clone_size: once; d_call: -; j_call: TRBJ1-1; v_call: TRBV6-1; cdr3_aa: CASSERRSGVGMNTEAFF; cdr3_nt: TGTGCCAGCAGTGAAAGAAGATCGGGGGTGGGGATGAACACTGAAGCTTTCTTT
clone_size: -; d_call: TRBD1; j_call: TRBJ1-2; v_call: TRBV19; cdr3_aa: CASNVRQGYGYTF; cdr3_nt: TGTGCCAGTAACGTGCGACAGGGCTATGGCTACACCTTC
clone_size: many; d_call: -; j_call: TRBJ2-2; v_call: TRBV4-1; cdr3_aa: CASSHYKQVNTGELFF; cdr3_nt: TGCGCCAGCAGCCATTACAAACAGGTGAACACCGGGGAGCTGTTTTTT
clone_size: -; d_call: TRBD2; j_call: TRBJ2-7; v_call: TRBV6-2/TRBV6-3; cdr3_aa: CASSYPGTSGSLAYEQYF; cdr3_nt: TGTGCCAGCAGTTACCCCGGGACTAGCGGGAGTCTGGCCTACGAGCAGTACTTC
clone_size: -; d_call: -; j_call: TRBJ2-2; v_call: TRBV6-6; cdr3_aa: CASSSLLPPNTGELFF; cdr3_nt: TGTGCCAGCAGTTCCTTACTCCCACCTAACACCGGGGAGCTGTTTTTT
clone_size: -; d_call: -; j_call: TRBJ2-7; v_call: TRBV7-9; cdr3_aa: CASSLGPLGREYF; cdr3_nt: TGTGCCAGCAGCTTAGGACCCCTTGGGCGGGAGTACTTC
clone_size: few; d_call: -; j_call: TRBJ1-1; v_call: TRBV12-3/TRBV12-4; cdr3_aa: CASSFFRGEAFF; cdr3_nt: TGTGCCAGCAGTTTTTTCAGGGGCGAAGCTTTCTTT
clone_size: -; d_call: TRBD1; j_call: TRBJ1-4; v_call: TRBV5-1; cdr3_aa: CASSSNGDRDEKLFF; cdr3_nt: TGCGCCAGCAGCTCGAACGGAGACAGGGATGAAAAACTGTTTTTT
clone_size: once; d_call: TRBD1; j_call: TRBJ1-6; v_call: TRBV5-1; cdr3_aa: CASSLTGDNSPLHF; cdr3_nt: TGCGCCAGCAGCTTGACAGGGGATAATTCACCCCTCCACTTT
clone_size: -; d_call: TRBD1; j_call: TRBJ2-4; v_call: TRBV6-1; cdr3_aa: CASRETGENIQYF; cdr3_nt: TGTGCCAGCAGAGAGACAGGGGAAAACATTCAGTACTTC
clone_size: -; d_call: TRBD2; j_call: TRBJ2-7; v_call: TRBV3-1/TRBV3-2; cdr3_aa: CASSQATSGRPSDEQYF; cdr3_nt: TGTGCCAGCAGCCAAGCGACTAGCGGGAGGCCCTCTGACGAGCAGTACTTC
clone_size: -; d_call: -; j_call: TRBJ2-3; v_call: TRBV14; cdr3_aa: CASSQQGNTQYF; cdr3_nt: TGTGCCAGCAGCCAGCAGGGGAATACGCAGTATTTT
clone_size: -; d_call: -; j_call: TRBJ2-7; v_call: TRBV11-3; cdr3_aa: CARGHRRSYEQYF; cdr3_nt: TGTGCCAGAGGCCACAGGAGATCCTACGAGCAGTACTTC
clone_size: -; d_call: -; j_call: TRBJ1-2; v_call: TRBV29-1; cdr3_aa: CSALSPNRAF; cdr3_nt: TGCAGCGCGCTATCACCGAACAGGGCCTTC
clone_size: -; d_call: -; j_call: TRBJ1-1; v_call: TRBV27; cdr3_aa: CASSLGQGNAEAFF; cdr3_nt: TGTGCCAGCAGTTTAGGGCAGGGCAACGCTGAAGCTTTCTTT
clone_size: -; d_call: TRBD2; j_call: TRBJ2-3; v_call: TRBV19; cdr3_aa: CASSQRTSGGVDTQYF; cdr3_nt: TGTGCCAGTAGTCAAAGGACTAGCGGGGGGGTCGATACGCAGTATTTT
clone_size: many; d_call: TRBD2; j_call: TRBJ2-3; v_call: TRBV18; cdr3_aa: CASSPAGGTPDTQYF; cdr3_nt: TGTGCCAGCTCACCGGCGGGGGGCACCCCAGATACGCAGTATTTT
clone_size: few; d_call: -; j_call: TRBJ2-4; v_call: TRBV30; cdr3_aa: CAWSESAENIQYF; cdr3_nt: TGTGCCTGGAGTGAATCCGCAGAAAACATTCAGTACTTC
clone_size: -; d_call: TRBD1; j_call: TRBJ2-7; v_call: TRBV28; cdr3_aa: CASGQGFDEQYF; cdr3_nt: TGTGCCAGCGGACAGGGGTTCGACGAGCAGTACTTC
clone_size: -; d_call: -; j_call: TRBJ2-3; v_call: TRBV6-4; cdr3_aa: CASSDRGRTDTQYF; cdr3_nt: TGTGCCAGCAGTGACAGGGGCCGCACAGATACGCAGTATTTT
clone_size: -; d_call: -; j_call: TRBJ1-2; v_call: TRBV5-6; cdr3_aa: CASSLFSVGGYTF; cdr3_nt: TGTGCCAGCAGCTTGTTCTCGGTCGGTGGCTACACCTTC
clone_size: -; d_call: -; j_call: TRBJ1-1; v_call: TRBV21-1; cdr3_aa: CASSISEAFF; cdr3_nt: TGTGCCAGCAGCATATCCGAAGCTTTCTTT
clone_size: -; d_call: -; j_call: TRBJ2-7; v_call: TRBV7-9; cdr3_aa: CASGRGSDEQYF; cdr3_nt: TGTGCCAGCGGCAGGGGTTCTGACGAGCAGTACTTC
clone_size: -; d_call: TRBD1; j_call: TRBJ2-7; v_call: TRBV30; cdr3_aa: CAWTAGTGGVGIYYEQYF; cdr3_nt: TGTGCCTGGACGGCGGGGACAGGCGGTGTGGGAATTTATTACGAGCAGTACTTC
clone_size: once; d_call: -; j_call: TRBJ2-7; v_call: TRBV27; cdr3_aa: CASSFSSASFYEQYF; cdr3_nt: TGTGCCAGCAGTTTCTCGTCGGCTAGCTTCTACGAGCAGTACTTC
clone_size: -; d_call: TRBD2; j_call: TRBJ2-1; v_call: TRBV11-3; cdr3_aa: CASSLGTSGKHNEQFF; cdr3_nt: TGTGCCAGCAGCTTGGGGACTAGCGGGAAACACAATGAGCAGTTCTTC
clone_size: -; d_call: TRBD2; j_call: TRBJ2-3; v_call: TRBV5-1; cdr3_aa: CASSPGGPVDTQYF; cdr3_nt: TGCGCCAGCAGCCCGGGGGGGCCGGTAGATACGCAGTATTTT
clone_size: -; d_call: -; j_call: TRBJ1-3; v_call: TRBV9; cdr3_aa: CASSVVGTPGGGNTIYF; cdr3_nt: TGTGCCAGCAGCGTAGTGGGAACACCAGGAGGTGGAAACACCATATATTTT
clone_size: -; d_call: -; j_call: TRBJ1-1; v_call: TRBV29-1; cdr3_aa: CSVAAGSEAFF; cdr3_nt: TGCAGCGTTGCAGCAGGGTCTGAAGCTTTCTTT
clone_size: once; d_call: -; j_call: TRBJ1-1; v_call: TRBV5-6; cdr3_aa: CASSRVLMNTEAFF; cdr3_nt: TGTGCCAGCAGCCGGGTTCTGATGAACACTGAAGCTTTCTTT
clone_size: -; d_call: -; j_call: TRBJ1-2; v_call: TRBV12-3/TRBV12-4; cdr3_aa: CASSLSGGYGYTF; cdr3_nt: TGTGCCAGCAGTTTATCGGGGGGCTATGGCTACACCTTC
clone_size: -; d_call: TRBD1; j_call: TRBJ2-7; v_call: TRBV19; cdr3_aa: CASSIKGQGMGEYF; cdr3_nt: TGTGCCAGTAGTATAAAAGGACAGGGGATGGGAGAGTACTTC
clone_size: -; d_call: TRBD1; j_call: TRBJ2-1; v_call: TRBV30; cdr3_aa: CAWGPGQGFDEQFF; cdr3_nt: TGTGCCTGGGGCCCGGGACAGGGTTTCGATGAGCAGTTCTTC